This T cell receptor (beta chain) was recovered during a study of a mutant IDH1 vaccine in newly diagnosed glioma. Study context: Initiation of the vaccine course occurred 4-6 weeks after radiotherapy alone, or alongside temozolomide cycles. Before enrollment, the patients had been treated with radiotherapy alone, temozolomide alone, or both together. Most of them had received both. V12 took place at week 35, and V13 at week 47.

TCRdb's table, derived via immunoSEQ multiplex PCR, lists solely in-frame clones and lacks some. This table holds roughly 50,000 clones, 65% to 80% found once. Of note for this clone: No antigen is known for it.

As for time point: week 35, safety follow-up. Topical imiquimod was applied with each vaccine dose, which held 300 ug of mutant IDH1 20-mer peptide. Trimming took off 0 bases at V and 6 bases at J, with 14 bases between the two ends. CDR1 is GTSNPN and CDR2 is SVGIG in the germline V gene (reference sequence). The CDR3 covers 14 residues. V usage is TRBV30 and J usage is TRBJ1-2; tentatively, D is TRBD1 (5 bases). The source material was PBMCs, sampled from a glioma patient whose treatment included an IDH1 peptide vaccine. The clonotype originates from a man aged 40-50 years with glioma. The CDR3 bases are TGTGCCTGGAGTGTACGCCTATCGGGGGATGGCTACACCTTC. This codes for CAWSVRLSGDGYTF.